The clone carrying this T cell receptor (beta chain) was counted a few times. Produced via immunoSEQ multiplex PCR; TCRdb's table is partial and in-frame only. Of 200,000 to 300,000 clones listed, 88% are singletons. This specimen belongs to a study of blood T cell repertoires in COVID-19. For the study at large: The United States, Italy and Spain were the sources of the acute and convalescent COVID-19 samples.

Trimming removed 0 bases from V and 7 bases from J; junction bases left unmatched: 7. CDR1 and CDR2 (germline): SGHDT, YYEEEE. CDR3 length: 16 residues. The chain couples TRBV5-6 to TRBJ1-4, with 9 bases matching TRBD1. This sequence originates from a human donor in a cohort sampled during active COVID-19. Sample: peripheral blood. CDR3 DNA: TGTGCCAGCAGCTTGGCGTGGGACAGGGATCTTGAAAAACTGTTTTTT. This sequence encodes CASSLAWDRDLEKLFF.